One sample yielded the 30 T cell receptor beta chains listed below, sequenced in a study of cytomegalovirus exposure and HLA in healthy donors. Primers included in the PCR were 60 Vbeta and 13 Jbeta primers. The repertoire was sequenced with immunoSEQ multiplex PCR; TCRdb's copy has only in-frame clones and lacks some. This sample yields under 200,000 clones, of which 70% to 85% are seen a single time; about 4.5% belongs to the top ten. Input material: PBMCs. Receptors originate from a man between 40 and 49 years old in good health and CMV-seronegative.

Here the CDR3 reads CASSSRTGQRYEQYF. The CDR3 DNA is TGTGCCAGCAGCTCTAGGACAGGGCAGAGGTACGAGCAGTACTTC. The gene calls are TRBV7-9 and TRBJ2-7; TRBD1 aligns across 8 bases. Germline values: CDR1 SEHNR, CDR2 FQNEAQ (reference sequence). This CDR3 has 15 residues. Trimming removed 4 bases from V and 4 bases from J; junction bases left unmatched: 9.

CDR3 sequence reads: CSVLMGGGFYNEQFF. DNA of the CDR3: TGCAGCGTTCTCATGGGGGGGGGCTTCTACAATGAGCAGTTCTTC. The chain carries TRBV29-1 and TRBJ2-1; a weak D match, TRBD2 (7 bases). Trimming pared 5 bases from V and 3 bases from J, leaving 17 bases between. This CDR3 spans 15 amino acids. CDR1 and CDR2 from the germline V gene are SQVTM and ANQGSEA.

The chain is built from TRBV7-2 and TRBJ1-1; 10 bases are a match to TRBD1. This CDR3 spans 17 amino acids. V trimming: 2 bases; J trimming: 6 bases; junction bases outside the gene matches: 12. Per germline, CDR1 SGHTA and CDR2 FQGNSA. The CDR3 DNA sequence: TGTGCCAGCAGCTTACGAGCTGGGACAGGGGATCTCTCTGAAGCTTTCTTT. Protein: CASSLRAGTGDLSEAFF.

This sequence joins TRBV11-3 and TRBJ2-2, with 7 bases matching TRBD2. Germline V gene lookup returns CDR1 SGHNT and CDR2 YENEEA. The CDR3 is 16 amino acids. With V trimmed by 5 bases and J by 0 bases, 6 bases remained unmatched. The CDR3 is CASSPVRGANTGELFF. In DNA, the CDR3 is TGTGCCAGCAGCCCGGTCCGGGGGGCGAACACCGGGGAGCTGTTTTTT.

This chain links TRBV29-1 with TRBJ2-3; D may be TRBD1 (6 bases). The CDR3 contains 15 residues. Germline CDR1 and CDR2: SQVTM and ANQGSEA. The V end was cut by 7 bases, the J end by 0 bases, with 17 bases between. CDR3 DNA: TGCAGCGGGACACCATGGGACACCAGCACAGATACGCAGTATTTT. This translates into CSGTPWDTSTDTQYF.

The rearrangement uses TRBV5-8 and TRBJ2-7; 7 bases are shared with TRBD1. Looked up from germline, CDR1 is SGHTS and CDR2 is YDEGEE. This CDR3 has 14 amino acids. Unmatched junction bases numbered 9, after V lost 6 bases and J lost 3 bases. Written as DNA, the CDR3 is TGTGCCAGCACTCATACCGGGACAGTCTACGAGCAGTACTTC. Its protein product is CASTHTGTVYEQYF. Based on the CDR3 plus reference TRBV5-8 and TRBJ2-7, the full variable domain is EAGVTQSPTHLIKTRGQQATLRCSPISGHTSVYWYQQALGLGLQFLLWYDEGEERNRGNFPPRFSGRQFPNYSSELNVNALELEDSALYLCASTHTGTVYEQYFGPGTRLTVT.

The DNA of the CDR3 is TGCAGCGTTTCGCCAGCGGGGCTAATAAACACCGGGGAGCTGTTTTTT. Amino acid sequence: CSVSPAGLINTGELFF. The rearrangement uses TRBV29-1 and TRBJ2-2; TRBD2 matches at 7 bases. This CDR3 comprises 16 residues. Germline V gene sequence: CDR1 SQVTM, CDR2 ANQGSEA. J gave up 2 bases and V 5 bases, and 11 bases lay outside the gene matches.

V is TRBV28 and J is TRBJ2-2; D unresolved. The CDR3 consists of 11 residues. Trimming shortened V by 8 bases and J by 6 bases, and 7 bases separated the two germline ends. Germline V gene data show CDR1 as MDHEN and CDR2 as SYDVKM. The CDR3 here is CASGGSGELFF. In nucleotides, the CDR3 is TGTGCCAGCGGCGGATCCGGGGAGCTGTTTTTT.

Note on this clone: At one end, the junction sequence differs from germline, possibly due to a read error. This sequence joins TRBV7-7 and TRBJ1-4; D ambiguous. Per the germline V gene, CDR1 is SSHAT and CDR2 is FNYEAQ (reference sequence). The CDR3 extends over 16 amino acids. CDR3 in amino acids: CASSPLVGGSPEKLFF. In nucleotides, the CDR3 is TGTGCTAGCAGCCCGTTAGTCGGAGGCTCACCAGAAAAACTGTTTTTT.

This rearrangement joins TRBV19 to TRBJ2-7, with 8 bases identical to TRBD1. The V gene's germline CDR1 is LNHDA and CDR2 SQIVND (reference sequence). The trim removed 7 bases at V and 3 bases at J, leaving 5 bases unmatched. CDR3 length: 13 residues. DNA of the CDR3: TGTGCCAGTAAAGAGACAGGGGTCTACGAGCAGTACTTC. It is translated as CASKETGVYEQYF.

This clone was seen a handful of times. The chain joins TRBV25-1 to TRBJ1-1; D gene ambiguous. The CDR3 has 16 amino acids. The germline CDR1 and CDR2 sequences are MGHDK and SYGVNS. Trimming took off 0 bases at V and 0 bases at J, with 11 bases between the two ends. CDR3 in amino acids: CASSEYQITLNTEAFF. The CDR3 nucleotides read TGTGCCAGCAGTGAATATCAGATCACCCTGAACACTGAAGCTTTCTTT.

This chain uses TRBV9 with TRBJ1-6; D gene ambiguous. The CDR3 covers 15 residues. The germline gives CDR1 SGDLS, CDR2 YYNGEE. Trimming left V 0 bases short and J 5 bases short, with 9 bases between. This chain's CDR3 is CASSVGQVNNSPLHF. Here the CDR3 DNA reads TGTGCCAGCAGCGTAGGTCAGGTTAATAATTCACCCCTCCACTTT.

V gene TRBV25-1 combines with J gene TRBJ2-7; perhaps TRBD2 as D (5 bases). The germline V and J ends were trimmed by 5 bases and 5 bases, with 10 bases remaining between them. The CDR3 totals 12 residues. Per germline, CDR1 MGHDK and CDR2 SYGVNS. Here the CDR3 DNA reads TGTGCCAGCAGTATAATGGGAGACGAGCAGTACTTC. Amino acids: CASSIMGDEQYF.

This clone was seen a single time. The chain joins TRBV5-7 to TRBJ1-5; the D gene is possibly TRBD1 (6 bases). TRBV5-7 is an ORF; its function is uncertain. Deletions cut 3 bases from V and 4 bases from J, with 14 bases between. The CDR3 covers 15 residues. The CDR3 region has the DNA TGTGCCAGCAGCTCCCAAATGAGGGGGAATCAGCCCCAGCATTTT. Amino acid sequence: CASSSQMRGNQPQHF.

This clone was seen once. This chain joins TRBV29-1 and TRBJ1-1; D is possibly TRBD1 (6 bases). The germline V gene has CDR1 SQVTM and CDR2 ANQGSEA. Trimming cost V 7 bases and J 0 bases, with 9 bases left between them. This CDR3 comprises 12 residues. The CDR3 sequence is CSAGQLNTEAFF. Written as DNA, the CDR3 is TGCAGCGCTGGACAGTTGAACACTGAAGCTTTCTTT.

Comment on this clone: The junction differs from germline at one of its ends, possibly a read error. The rearrangement uses TRBV7-9 and TRBJ2-1, with D perhaps TRBD1 (5 bases). The V gene's germline CDR1 is SEHNR and CDR2 FQNEAQ (reference sequence). CDR3 size: 15 residues. Here the CDR3 reads CSSSFQGSSYNEQFF. In DNA form, the CDR3 reads TGTTCCAGCAGCTTCCAGGGAAGCTCCTACAATGAGCAGTTCTTC.

The gene calls are TRBV10-3 and TRBJ2-7; possibly TRBD1 for D (6 bases). The V end lost 10 bases, the J end lost 0 bases, and 16 bases lay between the germline ends. CDR1 and CDR2 from the germline V gene are ENHRY and SYGVKD. The CDR3 extends over 14 amino acids. The CDR3 coding sequence is TGTGCCACCAACGCTGGGGGCGACTCCTACGAGCAGTACTTC. It translates to CATNAGGDSYEQYF.

The chain combines TRBV5-1 with TRBJ1-1, with D possibly TRBD1 on 6 matching bases. Germline assignment: CDR1 SGHRS and CDR2 YFSETQ. Trimming took off 4 bases at V and 5 bases at J, with 12 bases between the two ends. This CDR3 region has 13 residues. The CDR3 protein is CASSHREGTEAFF. CDR3 in DNA: TGCGCCAGCAGCCACAGGGAGGGGACTGAAGCTTTCTTT.

This clone showed up just a few times. J is TRBJ1-2 and V is TRBV5-6, with a possible D match to TRBD1 (5 bases). In germline, CDR1 is SGHDT, CDR2 YYEEEE. This CDR3 is built from 14 residues. The germline V and J ends were trimmed by 6 bases and 4 bases, with 16 bases remaining between them. The CDR3 region has the DNA TGTGCCAGCACCCCGGACGAGACAGCCTATGGCTACACCTTC. Translated, it gives CASTPDETAYGYTF.

J is TRBJ2-3 and V is TRBV5-4; maybe TRBD2 (5 bases). V lost 0 bases and J lost 3, with 14 bases in between. The CDR3 sequence is 16 residues long. The germline gives CDR1 SGHNT, CDR2 YYREEE (reference sequence). CDR3 DNA sequence: TGTGCCAGCAGCTTGGCGCGTCGGGATGGGACAGATACGCAGTATTTT. Protein product: CASSLARRDGTDTQYF.

This CDR3 is CASSAYSGTGAEKLFF. In DNA, the CDR3 is TGTGCCAGCAGCGCCTACTCCGGGACAGGGGCGGAAAAACTGTTTTTT. J is TRBJ1-4 and V is TRBV9; 10 bases are a match to TRBD1. V was pared by 3 bases and J by 8 bases, with 10 bases of the junction left unmatched. Germline assignment: CDR1 SGDLS and CDR2 YYNGEE. The CDR3 has 16 amino acids.

The chain employs TRBV7-9 and TRBJ1-2; 7 nucleotides agree with TRBD1. CDR1 SEHNR and CDR2 FQNEAQ come from the germline V gene (reference sequence). The junction had 12 bases not matched to a gene; V was cut back by 4 bases and J by 4 bases. The CDR3 spans 16 residues. CDR3 sequence (DNA): TGTGCCAGCAGCTCATACAGGGGTGTAGGTAGCTATGGCTACACCTTC. Protein sequence: CASSSYRGVGSYGYTF.

V gene TRBV7-9 combines with J gene TRBJ2-1, with TRBD1 matching over 10 bases. CDR1 is SEHNR and CDR2 is FQNEAQ in the germline V gene (reference sequence). V was pared by 5 bases and J by 15 bases, with 4 bases of the junction left unmatched. The CDR3 is made up of 11 amino acids. The CDR3 sequence: CASSNDRGLFF. CDR3 DNA sequence: TGTGCCAGCAGCAATGACAGGGGGCTGTTCTTC.

The genes are TRBV30 and TRBJ1-1, with D possibly TRBD1 on 6 matching bases. Germline-derived CDR1 and CDR2 are GTSNPN and SVGIG (reference sequence). The CDR3 sequence is 13 residues long. Trimming removed 2 bases from V and 2 bases from J, with 9 bases in between. DNA for the CDR3: TGTGCCTGGAGTTGGACAGAAAACACTGAAGCTTTCTTT. It yields the protein CAWSWTENTEAFF.

V gene TRBV30 combines with J gene TRBJ1-1; D possibly corresponds to TRBD1 (6 bases). Germline V gene sequence: CDR1 GTSNPN, CDR2 SVGIG (reference sequence). The V end lost 5 bases, the J end lost 4 bases, and 11 bases lay between the germline ends. CDR3 length: 12 residues. In DNA, the CDR3 is TGTGCCTGGGACAGGTTTTCCACTGAAGCTTTCTTT. Translated, it gives CAWDRFSTEAFF.

This chain joins TRBV9 and TRBJ1-1; 8 nucleotides align to TRBD1. CDR1 and CDR2 (germline): SGDLS, YYNGEE. Trimming at V came to 3 bases and at J to 6 bases, leaving 1 base not matched to a gene. The CDR3 is 12 residues long. The chain's CDR3 is CASSGDRPEAFF. In nucleotides, the CDR3 is TGTGCCAGCAGCGGGGACAGGCCTGAAGCTTTCTTT.

The gene calls are TRBV5-6 and TRBJ2-7; 7 bases line up with TRBD2. Germline V gene sequence: CDR1 SGHDT, CDR2 YYEEEE. Trimming removed 4 bases from V and 8 bases from J; junction bases left unmatched: 9. This CDR3 is built from 13 residues. CDR3 in amino acids: CASSAGEPTQQYF. The CDR3 region has the DNA TGTGCCAGCAGCGCGGGGGAACCTACGCAGCAGTACTTC.

The chain is built from TRBV6-1 and TRBJ1-2, with D uncertain. Germline CDR1 reads MNHNS; CDR2 reads SASEGT. This CDR3 has 13 residues. V shed 7 bases and J shed 4 bases, with 13 bases lying between them. CDR3 loop: CASTREQIYGYTF. CDR3 sequence (DNA): TGTGCCAGCACCCGAGAACAGATCTATGGCTACACCTTC.

The chain employs TRBV7-6 and TRBJ2-1; TRBD1 might be the D (6 bases). Looked up from germline, CDR1 is SGHVS and CDR2 is FNYEAQ. V dropped 5 bases and J dropped 4 bases, with 9 bases sitting between them. CDR3 length: 13 amino acids. Here the CDR3 reads CASSRTEYNEQFF. CDR3 DNA sequence: TGTGCCAGCAGCCGGACAGAATACAATGAGCAGTTCTTC. Variable domain in full (rest from reference TRBV7-6 and TRBJ2-1): GAGVSQSPRYKVTKRGQDVALRCDPISGHVSLYWYRQALGQGPEFLTYFNYEAQQDKSGLPNDRFSAERPEGSISTLTIQRTEQRDSAMYRCASSRTEYNEQFFGPGTRLTVL.

The chain combines TRBV6-6 with TRBJ2-2; D remains ambiguous. CDR3 length: 16 residues. Trimming removed 0 bases from V and 2 bases from J, with 10 bases in between. CDR1 is MNHNY and CDR2 is SVGAGI in the germline V gene (reference sequence). This CDR3 is CASSYSGSRNTGELFF. The DNA for the CDR3 is TGTGCCAGCAGTTACTCAGGTAGCAGAAACACCGGGGAGCTGTTTTTT.